Each of the 9 T cell receptor beta chains below was sequenced from the same sample in a study of early T cells in non-severe SARS-CoV-2 infection. TCRdb used MiXCR to reprocess the 5' RACE reads, holding one entry per CDR3 protein. The sample consists of approximately 81,000 distinct CDR3 sequences, around 14% of them appearing once. Input material: whole blood. The origin of the receptors is an adult who was a healthcare worker with PCR-confirmed SARS-CoV-2 infection or an uninfected control (not recorded which).

This clonotype was observed a few times. The chain joins TRBV5-1 to TRBJ2-5, with 8 positions matching TRBD2. Germline CDR1 is SGHRS and CDR2 is YFSETQ. The J segment lost 0 bases and the V segment lost 0 bases, leaving 1 base of the junction unmatched. There are 15 residues in the CDR3. CDR3 bases: TGCGCCAGCAGCTTGGGACTAGCGTACCAAGAGACCCAGTACTTC. This translates into CASSLGLAYQETQYF.

J is TRBJ2-1 and V is TRBV6-6; 8 positions agree with TRBD2. The ends lost 10 bases at V and 7 bases at J; junction bases unmatched: 3. This CDR3 region has 11 residues. Germline V gene lookup returns CDR1 MNHNY and CDR2 SVGAGI (reference sequence). In nucleotides, the CDR3 is TGTGCCACTAGCGGGCGAAATGAGCAGTTCTTC. As protein: CATSGRNEQFF.

This chain uses TRBV7-9 with TRBJ2-7; the match to TRBD1 covers 7 bases. The germline V gene encodes CDR1 SEHNR and CDR2 FQNEAQ (reference sequence). The V and J ends lost 5 bases and 6 bases, in that order; junction bases with no gene match: 10. The CDR3 extends over 14 amino acids. In DNA form, the CDR3 reads TGTGCCAGCAGCCGAACCGGACAGGTAGGCGAGCAGTACTTC. Translated, it gives CASSRTGQVGEQYF.

The chain has TRBV14 and TRBJ2-1; D gene unclear. Trimming removed 1 base at V and 9 bases at J, with 4 bases between. The CDR3 runs 11 residues. Germline-derived CDR1 and CDR2 are SGHDN and FVKESK. The CDR3 protein is CASSQVSEQFF. CDR3 DNA: TGTGCCAGCAGCCAAGTTAGTGAGCAGTTCTTC.

V and J are TRBV29-1 and TRBJ1-1; TRBD1 might be the D (5 bases). This CDR3 has 11 amino acids. Trimming took off 6 bases at V and 3 bases at J, with 8 bases between the two ends. Germline V gene lookup returns CDR1 SQVTM and CDR2 ANQGSEA. CDR3 in amino acids: CSVLGDTEAFF. DNA of the CDR3: TGCAGCGTCCTAGGGGACACTGAAGCTTTCTTT.

A single count supports this clonotype. The rearrangement links TRBV5-1 to TRBJ2-1; D assignment may be TRBD1 or TRBD2 (5 bases each). The CDR3 loop spans 14 amino acids. With 2 bases removed from V and 3 bases from J, the gap between germline ends came to 9 bases. The germline V gene encodes CDR1 SGHRS and CDR2 YFSETQ. CDR3 protein: CASSFNGGYNEQFF. CDR3 coding DNA: TGCGCCAGCAGCTTCAATGGGGGCTACAATGAGCAGTTCTTC.

Only a few counts were recorded for this clonotype. The rearrangement joins TRBV20-1 to TRBJ2-7; D might be TRBD2 (5 bases). The length of the CDR3 is 13 residues. Trimming left V 1 base short and J 9 bases short, with 16 bases between. CDR1 and CDR2 (germline): DFQATT, SNEGSKA (reference sequence). The CDR3 loop is CSARVAGSQAQYF. The CDR3 nucleotides are TGCAGTGCTAGAGTTGCGGGTAGTCAAGCGCAGTACTTC.

This chain links TRBV4-2 with TRBJ2-1; 10 nucleotides line up with TRBD2. Germline CDR1 reads LGHNA; CDR2 reads YNFKEQ. After removal of 1 base from V and 15 bases from J, the junction contained 9 bases not matched to a gene. This CDR3 contains 14 residues. The chain's CDR3 is CASSQVSGGAFRFF. CDR3 in DNA: TGTGCCAGCAGCCAAGTGAGCGGGGGGGCTTTCCGGTTCTTC.

The chain recombines TRBV19 with TRBJ1-4; possibly TRBD1 for D (6 bases). Germline lookup yields CDR1 LNHDA and CDR2 SQIVND (reference sequence). The CDR3 is 14 residues long. The ends were cut back, 3 bases at V and 8 bases at J, with 13 bases in the middle. This CDR3 is CASSIQRTAEKLFF. CDR3 DNA sequence: TGTGCCAGTAGTATCCAACGGACAGCCGAAAAACTGTTTTTT.